The 22 T cell receptor beta chains reported below all come from one sample, sequenced in a study of blood T cell repertoires in COVID-19. TCRdb's table, derived via immunoSEQ multiplex PCR, lists solely in-frame clones and lacks some. Found here are 300,000 or so clones, 86% of them singletons; the top ten hold about 10%. The specimen was PBMCs or T cells enriched from blood (not recorded which). The origin of the receptors is a woman between 18 and 30 years old who had recovered from COVID-19.

The CDR3 nucleotides read TGTGCCAGCAGTTTATATCCGGACAGGGAGGAAGGTGGCTACACCTTC. Translation gives CASSLYPDREEGGYTF. The chain has TRBV27 and TRBJ1-2, with 8 bases aligning to TRBD1. With 1 base clipped from V and 7 bases from J, the junction kept 11 bases outside the gene matches. Per the germline V gene, CDR1 is MNHEY and CDR2 is SMNVEV (reference sequence). CDR3 size: 16 residues.

The chain carries TRBV11-2 and TRBJ2-7, with no clear D. V gave up 2 bases and J gave up 0 bases, with 8 bases separating them. Germline V lookup: CDR1 SGHAT, CDR2 FQNNGV. The CDR3 consists of 14 residues. CDR3 coding DNA: TGTGCCAGCAGCTTACCGTCCGGCTCCTACGAGCAGTACTTC. This translates into CASSLPSGSYEQYF.

This clone was recorded only once. The CDR3 DNA is TGTGCCAGCAGCTTGCAGCCGGGTTGGCCGAGCTATGGCTACACCTTC. Protein product: CASSLQPGWPSYGYTF. This chain links TRBV5-6 with TRBJ1-2; D not certain. CDR1 and CDR2 (germline): SGHDT, YYEEEE. This CDR3 has 16 amino acids. Deletions cut 1 base from V and 4 bases from J, with 17 bases between.

The sample holds a few counts of this clone. This sample also contains other DNA sequences that code for the same CDR3. This CDR3 is CASRGQGLYEQYF. CDR3 DNA sequence: TGCGCCAGCAGGGGACAGGGGCTCTACGAGCAGTACTTC. The chain couples TRBV5-1 to TRBJ2-7, with 10 bases that match TRBD1. Per germline, CDR1 SGHRS and CDR2 YFSETQ. V shed 5 bases, J shed 3 bases, and the junction held 2 bases outside the gene matches. This CDR3 contains 13 residues.

In this sample, this clone turned up a few times. This chain links TRBV19 with TRBJ2-7, with a tentative D call TRBD1 (5 bases). V was cut by 9 bases and J by 6 bases, with 15 bases left in between. Germline lookup yields CDR1 LNHDA and CDR2 SQIVND (reference sequence). There are 12 residues in the CDR3. The CDR3 here is CASGPGFGEQYF. CDR3 DNA sequence: TGTGCCAGCGGCCCAGGGTTCGGCGAGCAGTACTTC.

The chain links TRBV7-3 to TRBJ2-3, with D possibly matching TRBD1 (5 bases). The CDR3 runs to 12 residues. Trimming left V 2 bases short and J 7 bases short, with 7 bases between. Germline loops: CDR1 SGHTA, CDR2 FQGTGA. CDR3 protein: CASSLDRNTQYF. The CDR3 DNA reads TGTGCCAGCAGCTTAGACAGAAATACGCAGTATTTT.

The chain uses TRBV19 and TRBJ2-1; no clear D gene. There are 14 residues in the CDR3. Trimming shortened V by 5 bases and J by 2 bases, and 10 bases separated the two germline ends. Germline V gene data show CDR1 as LNHDA and CDR2 as SQIVND (reference sequence). CDR3 in amino acids: CASSVWSAYNEQFF. The CDR3 region has the DNA TGTGCCAGTAGTGTATGGAGTGCCTACAATGAGCAGTTCTTC.

The V call is TRBV28, the J call TRBJ1-1; D not certain. Between the trimmed V and J ends, which lost 3 bases and 6 bases, there was a span of 8 bases. Germline loops: CDR1 MDHEN, CDR2 SYDVKM. The CDR3 spans 12 residues. The CDR3 region has the DNA TGTGCCAGCAGTTTCGTGTATTCTGAAGCTTTCTTT. Translation: CASSFVYSEAFF.

This chain links TRBV10-2 with TRBJ1-5; no clear D. V was pared by 2 bases and J by 4 bases, with 9 bases between. Germline CDR1 reads WSHSY; CDR2 reads SAAADI. The CDR3 contains 14 residues. The CDR3 here is CASSEGLQNQPQHF. The CDR3 coding sequence is TGCGCCAGCAGTGAGGGGCTCCAGAATCAGCCCCAGCATTTT.

This chain links TRBV6-1 with TRBJ1-1; D is possibly TRBD1 (6 bases). Trimming took 4 bases from V and 0 from J, leaving 15 bases between them. This CDR3 spans 16 amino acids. Per the germline V gene, CDR1 is MNHNS and CDR2 is SASEGT. In DNA, the CDR3 is TGTGCCAGCAGTGGTGAATTGGACAGCATGAACACTGAAGCTTTCTTT. It specifies CASSGELDSMNTEAFF.

V gene TRBV19 combines with J gene TRBJ1-5; 7 bases fit TRBD1. CDR3 length: 15 residues. Germline V lookup: CDR1 LNHDA, CDR2 SQIVND (reference sequence). After removal of 8 bases from V and 1 base from J, the junction contained 8 bases not matched to a gene. The DNA of the CDR3 is TGTGCCAGTCAATCCGGGACAGAAAGCAATCAGCCCCAGCATTTT. Residues: CASQSGTESNQPQHF.

This clone was picked up one time. The chain has TRBV6-4 and TRBJ2-3; 8 bases map to TRBD2. Germline V CDR1 and CDR2: MRHNA, SNTAGT. The V gene end was trimmed by 0 bases and the J gene end by 2 bases; junction bases not matched to a gene: 4. The CDR3 spans 16 residues. CDR3 amino acids: CASSDSSGGDTDTQYF. As DNA, the CDR3 is TGTGCCAGCAGTGACTCAAGCGGGGGCGACACAGATACGCAGTATTTT.

V is TRBV5-6 and J is TRBJ2-5; D is possibly TRBD2 (5 bases). The CDR3 spans 14 residues. V was trimmed by 5 bases and J by 2 bases, leaving 13 bases between them. CDR1 and CDR2 from the germline V gene are SGHDT and YYEEEE. The CDR3 is CASRPLGVQETQYF. In DNA form, the CDR3 reads TGTGCCAGCAGACCCCTGGGAGTTCAAGAGACCCAGTACTTC.

The gene calls are TRBV7-9 and TRBJ1-2; 7 nucleotides line up with TRBD1. The CDR3 runs to 14 residues. With 0 bases clipped from V and 5 bases from J, the junction kept 3 bases outside the gene matches. Germline V lookup: CDR1 SEHNR, CDR2 FQNEAQ (reference sequence). CDR3 in DNA: TGTGCCAGCAGCTTAGCGGACAGGTCATATGGCTACACCTTC. It codes for CASSLADRSYGYTF.

Concerning this clone: Other DNA variants within this sample encode the same CDR3. The rearrangement links TRBV28 to TRBJ1-5, with D hard to call. This CDR3 spans 13 amino acids. Germline CDR1 reads MDHEN; CDR2 reads SYDVKM. The V end was cut by 3 bases, the J end by 1 base, with 4 bases between. The CDR3, as DNA: TGTGCCAGCAGTTTTAGCAGCAATCAGCCCCAGCATTTT. Its protein is CASSFSSNQPQHF.

This clone appeared a few times. The chain uses TRBV7-9 and TRBJ2-1, with 9 bases identical to TRBD1. Trimming at V came to 5 bases and at J to 1 base, leaving 9 bases not matched to a gene. From germline, CDR1 is SEHNR and CDR2 FQNEAQ (reference sequence). The CDR3 is made up of 17 amino acids. The DNA of the CDR3 is TGTGCCAGCAGCCCTAGTCCGGGACAGGGATCCTACAATGAGCAGTTCTTC. Translation gives CASSPSPGQGSYNEQFF. Drawing the rest from reference TRBV7-9 and TRBJ2-1, the complete variable domain is DTGVSQNPRHKITKRGQNVTFRCDPISEHNRLYWYRQTLGQGPEFLTYFQNEAQLEKSRLLSDRFSAERPKGSFSTLEIQRTEQGDSAMYLCASSPSPGQGSYNEQFFGPGTRLTVL.

This clone was observed a few times. The gene calls are TRBV19 and TRBJ1-5, with 7 positions matching TRBD1. This CDR3 has 15 amino acids. CDR1 and CDR2 from the germline V gene are LNHDA and SQIVND (reference sequence). The J segment lost 5 bases and the V segment lost 5 bases, leaving 9 bases of the junction unmatched. CDR3 sequence (DNA): TGTGCCAGTAGTCAGTTCGGGACAGAAGATCAGCCCCAGCATTTT. Protein product: CASSQFGTEDQPQHF.

As DNA, the CDR3 is TGCGCCAGCAGCCAAGATCGGGATGCAACTAATGAAAAACTGTTTTTT. Translating it yields CASSQDRDATNEKLFF. This chain connects TRBV4-1 to TRBJ1-4; D is undetermined. The V gene lost 0 bases and the J gene lost 0 bases, with 8 bases spanning the gap. Per the germline V gene, CDR1 is MGHRA and CDR2 is YSYEKL. The CDR3 is made up of 16 amino acids.

The chain couples TRBV5-4 to TRBJ2-3, with 8 positions matching TRBD2. Germline V gives CDR1 SGHNT, CDR2 YYREEE (reference sequence). There are 16 residues in the CDR3. Germline trimming cut 10 bases from V and 1 base from J; bases unmatched to any gene: 14. The chain's CDR3 is CAGTQSGRGGTDTQYF. As DNA, the CDR3 is TGTGCCGGAACACAAAGCGGGAGAGGGGGCACAGATACGCAGTATTTT. Filled out from reference TRBV5-4 and TRBJ2-3, the complete variable domain reads ETGVTQSPTHLIKTRGQQVTLRCSSQSGHNTVSWYQQALGQGPQFIFQYYREEENGRGNFPPRFSGLQFPNYSSELNVNALELDDSALYLCAGTQSGRGGTDTQYFGPGTRLTVL.

The chain uses TRBV6-5 and TRBJ1-6; 7 bases line up with TRBD1. Germline values: CDR1 MNHEY, CDR2 SVGAGI. CDR3 length: 16 residues. Trimming cost V 2 bases and J 5 bases; bases outside gene matches: 6. The CDR3 here is CASSYGTDIHNSPLHF. Written as DNA, the CDR3 is TGTGCCAGCAGTTACGGGACAGACATTCATAATTCACCCCTCCACTTT.

This clone has a single count. The chain couples TRBV30 to TRBJ2-7; 9 bases agree with TRBD2. CDR3 length: 13 residues. V was pared by 3 bases and J by 4 bases, with 4 bases of the junction left unmatched. Germline values: CDR1 GTSNPN, CDR2 SVGIG (reference sequence). The CDR3 reads CAWRAGGRYEQYF. In nucleotides, the CDR3 is TGTGCCTGGAGAGCGGGAGGAAGGTACGAGCAGTACTTC. Full variable domain (remainder filled in from reference TRBV30 and TRBJ2-7): SQTIHQWPATLVQPVGSPLSLECTVEGTSNPNLYWYRQAAGRGLQLLFYSVGIGQISSEVPQNLSASRPQDRQFILSSKKLLLSDSGFYLCAWRAGGRYEQYFGPGTRLTVT.

The rearrangement links TRBV5-4 to TRBJ2-7; 9 nucleotides align to TRBD2. The germline CDR1 and CDR2 sequences are SGHNT and YYREEE (reference sequence). This CDR3 is built from 15 residues. Losses at the gene ends were 3 bases for V and 4 bases for J; bases not matched to a gene: 8. The CDR3 protein is CASSSRSGGEYEQYF. CDR3 sequence (DNA): TGTGCCAGCAGCTCCCGTAGCGGGGGAGAGTACGAGCAGTACTTC.